The following is a T cell receptor (beta chain) sequence with its context. In the same sample, other DNA sequences code for this CDR3. Stated time point: after dendritic cell vaccination, including at tumor progression/relapse. Fresh-frozen tumor tissue and more than two years of survival data were available for all. Libraries were prepared by immunoSEQ multiplex PCR; TCRdb keeps only in-frame clonotypes and omits some of them. The sample has around 83,000 clones, about 85% seen once; the top ten hold around 8.5%. This entry belongs to a study of glioma-infiltrating T cells after dendritic cell vaccination. V trimming: 6 bases; J trimming: 5 bases; junction bases outside the gene matches: 7. The CDR3 contains 15 residues. Germline CDR1 MRHNA, CDR2 SNTAGT.

Sequencing used blood, obtained after dendritic cell vaccination. The clonotype was recovered from a human donor with glioblastoma. This chain connects TRBV6-4 to TRBJ2-5; 12 nucleotides agree with TRBD1. Here the CDR3 DNA reads TGTGCCAGCAGCGACGGGACAGGGGGCCGGGAGACCCAGTACTTC. Translation: CASSDGTGGRETQYF.